Listed below are T cell receptor beta chains from one sample, sequenced in a study of OX40 agonist ivuxolimab in advanced cancers. Produced via immunoSEQ multiplex PCR; TCRdb's table is partial and in-frame only. The sample includes about 130,000 clones, less than 95% of them seen just once. The sample consisted of CD4+ or CD8+ T cells sorted from blood, taken in a trial of the OX40 agonist ivuxolimab. These receptors originate from an adult with an advanced solid tumor such as melanoma, head and neck, liver or kidney cancer. Both conserved end residues are part of each CDR3. Each record gives: J gene, V gene, clone size, CDR3 protein. Clone size, where shown, is once, few, many, or a class for clones that have expanded.

TRBJ1-5 | TRBV28 | NA | CASSFQVGNQPQHF
TRBJ2-7 | TRBV4-3 | NA | CASSQADRSHEQYF
TRBJ2-4 | TRBV18 | NA | CASSPAVQNIQYF
TRBJ1-5 | TRBV7-8 | NA | CASSLALGRVGQPQHF
TRBJ1-2 | TRBV12-5 | NA | CASGLKANYGYTF
TRBJ2-7 | TRBV18 | NA | CASSPQGRVIEQYF
TRBJ2-3 | TRBV6-5 | NA | CASSYSEVLGTDTQYF
TRBJ1-6 | TRBV14 | NA | CASSPGDRNYNSPLHF
TRBJ1-2 | TRBV11-3 | NA | CASSEGANYGYTF
TRBJ2-7 | TRBV9 | NA | CASSVATTREQYF
TRBJ1-1 | TRBV18 | NA | CASSPGQTPNTEAFF
TRBJ2-1 | TRBV19 | NA | CASSRGLAEVNEQFF
NA | TRBV9 | NA | CASSANTGGSYEQYF
TRBJ1-4 | TRBV7-9 | NA | CASSLGLGTNEKLFF
TRBJ2-3 | TRBV5-1 | NA | CASIPQGESTDTQYF
TRBJ1-5 | TRBV21-1 | NA | CASSIERTASSNQPQHF
TRBJ1-2 | TRBV4-3 | NA | CASSQAIDGNYGYTF
TRBJ1-1 | TRBV5-1 | NA | CASSAGSVNTEAFF
TRBJ2-7 | TRBV7-9 | NA | CASSLGGSDTLYEQYF
TRBJ2-7 | TRBV28 | few | CASSPRRPPYEQYF
TRBJ1-4 | TRBV19 | NA | CASKQGAATNEKLFF
TRBJ2-7 | TRBV7-2 | NA | CASSLTQGAITYEQYF
TRBJ1-1 | TRBV6-6 | NA | CASTPPARLNTEAFF
TRBJ1-1 | TRBV5-4 | once | CASSAEGLGTEAFF
TRBJ1-5 | TRBV10-3 | NA | CAISEVEDPPQHF
TRBJ2-1 | TRBV2 | NA | CASSPRGGTSGRIRNEQFF
TRBJ1-3 | TRBV27 | NA | CASRRDHSGNTIYF
TRBJ2-1 | TRBV19 | NA | CASSMGGRWSNEQFF
TRBJ2-6 | TRBV19 | NA | CASSTGTGISGANVLTF
TRBJ2-6 | TRBV5-6 | NA | CASSLWVSGANVLTF
TRBJ2-5 | TRBV29-1 | NA | CSVGRRGRETQYF
TRBJ2-5 | TRBV5-1 | NA | CASSVDRTGETQYF
TRBJ2-7 | TRBV28 | NA | CASFGSPYEQYF
TRBJ2-1 | TRBV5-1 | NA | CASSLAPSSNQGNEQFF
TRBJ1-1 | TRBV7-3 | NA | CASSPRENTEAFF
TRBJ2-3 | TRBV9 | NA | CASSGRTGPDTQYF
TRBJ1-2 | TRBV9 | NA | CASSARTGSSYTF
TRBJ2-7 | TRBV27 | few | CASSLAGLSYEQYF
TRBJ2-3 | TRBV11-2 | NA | CASSLLSYGQGTDTQYF
TRBJ2-5 | TRBV5-1 | NA | CASSLGKETQYF
TRBJ2-6 | TRBV5-1 | NA | CASSVTGSGANVLTF
TRBJ1-1 | TRBV5-1 | NA | CASSPPGGQTGSTEAFF
TRBJ2-7 | TRBV2 | once | CASSGQGAPYEQYF
TRBJ2-3 | TRBV29-1 | NA | CSVDRGGDTQYF
TRBJ2-1 | TRBV10-3 | NA | CAISEPPRDRTSRYGEQFF
TRBJ1-1 | TRBV18 | NA | CASSQGGENTEAFF
TRBJ2-2 | TRBV28 | NA | CASRRLAGGPGPGELFF
TRBJ1-5 | TRBV7-2 | NA | CASSVTGGVGQPQHF
TRBJ1-2 | TRBV28 | NA | CASSPPGLGGYTF
TRBJ1-5 | TRBV5-1 | NA | CASSLGGVNQPQHF